One TCR beta chain is described in this entry. Its antigen is still unknown. V was cut by 7 bases and J by 0 bases, with 7 bases left in between. This CDR3 spans 13 amino acids. The germline V gene encodes CDR1 MNHEY and CDR2 SMNVEV (reference sequence). The data belong to a study of cytomegalovirus exposure and HLA in healthy donors. Study context: Early released data comprised about 84 million unique TCRs from HLA-typed donors. Study results and limitations: Researchers counted 180 or so TCR beta chains as cytomegalovirus-associated. Later analysis showed most CMV-associated TCR beta chains appearing HLA-restricted.

This PCR relied on a set of 60 Vbeta primers and 13 Jbeta primers. Sequencing used immunoSEQ multiplex PCR; TCRdb keeps in-frame clones, though not all of them. In the table there are just over 80,000 clones, under 80% of which are singletons. What was sequenced was PBMCs. The sequence was collected from a man younger than 35 in good health and CMV-seropositive. The V call is TRBV27, the J call TRBJ1-5; D uncertain. The CDR3 sequence is CASKEYSNQPQHF. In DNA form, the CDR3 reads TGTGCCAGCAAAGAGTATAGCAATCAGCCCCAGCATTTT.